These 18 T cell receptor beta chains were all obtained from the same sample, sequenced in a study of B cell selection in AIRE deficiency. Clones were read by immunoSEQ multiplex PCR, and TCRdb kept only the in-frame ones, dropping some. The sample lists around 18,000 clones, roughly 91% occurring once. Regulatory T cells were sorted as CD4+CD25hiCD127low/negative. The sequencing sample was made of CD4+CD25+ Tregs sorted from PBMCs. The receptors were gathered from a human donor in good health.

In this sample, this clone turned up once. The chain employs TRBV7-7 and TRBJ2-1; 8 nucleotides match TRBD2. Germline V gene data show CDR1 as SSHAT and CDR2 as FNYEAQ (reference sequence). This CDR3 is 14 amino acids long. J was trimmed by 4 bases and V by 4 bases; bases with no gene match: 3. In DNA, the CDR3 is TGTGCCAGCAGCTCTAGCGGGCGTTACAATGAGCAGTTCTTC. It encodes CASSSSGRYNEQFF.

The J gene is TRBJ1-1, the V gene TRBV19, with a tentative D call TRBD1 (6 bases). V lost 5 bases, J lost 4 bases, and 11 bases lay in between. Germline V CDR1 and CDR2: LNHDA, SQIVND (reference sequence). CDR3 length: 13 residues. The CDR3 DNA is TGTGCCAGTAGTCTACAGGGACCCACTGAAGCTTTCTTT. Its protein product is CASSLQGPTEAFF.

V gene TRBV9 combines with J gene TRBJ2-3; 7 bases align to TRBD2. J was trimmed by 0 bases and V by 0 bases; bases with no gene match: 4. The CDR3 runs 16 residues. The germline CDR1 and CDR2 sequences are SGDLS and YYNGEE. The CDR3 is CASSVDGGGSTDTQYF. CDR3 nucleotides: TGTGCCAGCAGCGTAGATGGGGGAGGGAGCACAGATACGCAGTATTTT.

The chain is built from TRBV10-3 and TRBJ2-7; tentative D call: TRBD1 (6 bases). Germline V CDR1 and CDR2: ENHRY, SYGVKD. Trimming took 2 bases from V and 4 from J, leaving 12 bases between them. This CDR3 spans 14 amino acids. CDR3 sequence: CAISELGAPYEQYF. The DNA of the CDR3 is TGTGCCATCAGTGAGCTGGGGGCCCCTTACGAGCAGTACTTC.

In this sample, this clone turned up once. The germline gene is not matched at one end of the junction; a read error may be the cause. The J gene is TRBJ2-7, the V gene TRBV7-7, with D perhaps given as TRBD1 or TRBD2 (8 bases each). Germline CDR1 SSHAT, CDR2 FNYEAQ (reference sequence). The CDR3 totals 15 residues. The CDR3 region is CASSPGGTGSYEQYF. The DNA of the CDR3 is TGTGCTAGCAGTCCGGGGGGGACAGGCTCCTACGAGCAGTACTTC.

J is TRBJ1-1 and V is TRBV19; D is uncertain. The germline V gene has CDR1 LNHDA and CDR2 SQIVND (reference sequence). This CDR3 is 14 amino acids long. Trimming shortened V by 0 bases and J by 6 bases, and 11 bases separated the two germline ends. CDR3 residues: CASSIDRMSAEAFF. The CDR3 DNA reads TGTGCCAGTAGTATAGACAGGATGAGCGCTGAAGCTTTCTTT.

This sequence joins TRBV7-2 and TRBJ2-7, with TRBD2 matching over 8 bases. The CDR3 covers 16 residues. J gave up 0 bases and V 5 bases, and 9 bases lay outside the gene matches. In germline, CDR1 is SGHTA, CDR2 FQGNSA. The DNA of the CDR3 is TGTGCCAGCAGCCGTACTAGCGGTGGAGCCTCCTACGAGCAGTACTTC. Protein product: CASSRTSGGASYEQYF.

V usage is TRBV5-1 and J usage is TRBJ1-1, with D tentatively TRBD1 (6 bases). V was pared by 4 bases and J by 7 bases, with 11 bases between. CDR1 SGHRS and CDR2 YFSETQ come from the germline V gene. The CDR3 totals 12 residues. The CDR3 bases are TGCGCCAGCAGCCCAGGGACACGTGAAGCTTTCTTT. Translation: CASSPGTREAFF.

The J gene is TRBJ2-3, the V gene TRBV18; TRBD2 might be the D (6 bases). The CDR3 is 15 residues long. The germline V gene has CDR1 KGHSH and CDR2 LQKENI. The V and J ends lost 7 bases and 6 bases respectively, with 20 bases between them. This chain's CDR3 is CASFYSNWEADTQYF. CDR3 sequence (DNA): TGTGCCAGCTTCTATAGTAACTGGGAGGCGGATACGCAGTATTTT.

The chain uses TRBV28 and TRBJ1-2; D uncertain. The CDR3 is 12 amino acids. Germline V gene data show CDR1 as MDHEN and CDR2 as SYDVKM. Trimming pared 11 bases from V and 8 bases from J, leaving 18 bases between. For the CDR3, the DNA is TGTGCCGGAAGACGGATCCTGGGCGGCTACACCTTC. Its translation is CAGRRILGGYTF.

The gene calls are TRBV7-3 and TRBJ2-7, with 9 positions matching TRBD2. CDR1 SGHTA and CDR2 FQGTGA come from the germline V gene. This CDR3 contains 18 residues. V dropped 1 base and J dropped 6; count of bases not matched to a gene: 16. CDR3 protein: CASSLSSVGSGRTSEQYF. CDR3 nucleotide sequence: TGTGCCAGCAGCTTAAGTTCTGTCGGTAGCGGGAGAACCAGCGAGCAGTACTTC.

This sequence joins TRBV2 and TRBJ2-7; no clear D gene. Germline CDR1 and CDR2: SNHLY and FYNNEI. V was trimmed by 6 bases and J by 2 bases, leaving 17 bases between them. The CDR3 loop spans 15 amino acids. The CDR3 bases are TGTGCCAGCAGGGCTTCTAGGGTTCTCACCTACGAGCAGTACTTC. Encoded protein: CASRASRVLTYEQYF. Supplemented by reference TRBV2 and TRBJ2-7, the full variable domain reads EPEVTQTPSHQVTQMGQEVILRCVPISNHLYFYWYRQILGQKVEFLVSFYNNEISEKSEIFDDQFSVERPDGSNFTLKIRSTKLEDSAMYFCASRASRVLTYEQYFGPGTRLTVT.

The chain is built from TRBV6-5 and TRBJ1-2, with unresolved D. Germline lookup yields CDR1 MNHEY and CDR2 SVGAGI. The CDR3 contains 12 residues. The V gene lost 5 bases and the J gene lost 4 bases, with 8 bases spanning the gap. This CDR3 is CASSRYSYGYTF. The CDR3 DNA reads TGTGCCAGCAGTCGATATAGCTATGGCTACACCTTC.

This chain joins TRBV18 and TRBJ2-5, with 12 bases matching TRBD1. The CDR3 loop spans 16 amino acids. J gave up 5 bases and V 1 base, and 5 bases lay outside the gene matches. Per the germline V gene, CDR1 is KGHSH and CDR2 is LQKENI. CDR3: CASSPQGTGGWETQYF. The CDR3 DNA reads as TGTGCCAGCTCACCACAAGGGACAGGGGGCTGGGAGACCCAGTACTTC.

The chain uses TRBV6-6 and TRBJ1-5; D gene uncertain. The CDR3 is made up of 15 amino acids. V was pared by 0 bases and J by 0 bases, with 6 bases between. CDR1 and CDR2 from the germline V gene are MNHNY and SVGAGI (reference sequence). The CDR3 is CASSYSIYSNQPQHF. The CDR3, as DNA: TGTGCCAGCAGTTACTCGATCTATAGCAATCAGCCCCAGCATTTT.

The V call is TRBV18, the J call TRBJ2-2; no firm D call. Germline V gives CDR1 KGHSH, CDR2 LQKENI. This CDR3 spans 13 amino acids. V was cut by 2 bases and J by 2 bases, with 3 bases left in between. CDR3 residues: CASSPKNTGELFF. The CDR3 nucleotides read TGTGCCAGCTCACCAAAAAACACCGGGGAGCTGTTTTTT.

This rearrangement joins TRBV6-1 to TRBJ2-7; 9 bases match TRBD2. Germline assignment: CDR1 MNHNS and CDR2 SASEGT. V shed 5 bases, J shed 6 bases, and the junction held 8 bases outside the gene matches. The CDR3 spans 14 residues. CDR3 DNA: TGTGCCAGCAGTTTTAGCGGGAGAAATGGCGAGCAGTACTTC. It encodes CASSFSGRNGEQYF.

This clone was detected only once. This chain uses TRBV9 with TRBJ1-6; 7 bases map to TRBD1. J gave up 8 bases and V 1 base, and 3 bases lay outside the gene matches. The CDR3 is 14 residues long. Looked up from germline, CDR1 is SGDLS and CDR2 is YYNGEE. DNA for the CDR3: TGTGCCAGCAGCGTAACGCAGGGGGATTCACCCCTCCACTTT. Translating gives CASSVTQGDSPLHF.